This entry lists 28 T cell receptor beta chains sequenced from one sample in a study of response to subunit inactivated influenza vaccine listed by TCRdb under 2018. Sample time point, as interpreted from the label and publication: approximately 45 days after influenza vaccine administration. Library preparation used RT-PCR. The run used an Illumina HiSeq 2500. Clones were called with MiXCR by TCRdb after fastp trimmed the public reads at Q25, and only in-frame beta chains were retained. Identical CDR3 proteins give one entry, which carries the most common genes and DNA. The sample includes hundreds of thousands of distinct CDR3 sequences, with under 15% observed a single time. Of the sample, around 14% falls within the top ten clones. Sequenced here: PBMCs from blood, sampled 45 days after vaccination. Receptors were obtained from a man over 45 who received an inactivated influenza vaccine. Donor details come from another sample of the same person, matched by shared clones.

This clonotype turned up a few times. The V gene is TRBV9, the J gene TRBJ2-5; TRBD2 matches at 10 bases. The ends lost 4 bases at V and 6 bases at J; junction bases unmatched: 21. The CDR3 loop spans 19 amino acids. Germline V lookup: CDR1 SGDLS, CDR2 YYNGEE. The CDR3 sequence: CASSSRMEREGNSDKTQYF. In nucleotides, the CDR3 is TGTGCCAGCAGCTCCCGAATGGAGCGGGAGGGCAATAGCGATAAGACCCAGTACTTC.

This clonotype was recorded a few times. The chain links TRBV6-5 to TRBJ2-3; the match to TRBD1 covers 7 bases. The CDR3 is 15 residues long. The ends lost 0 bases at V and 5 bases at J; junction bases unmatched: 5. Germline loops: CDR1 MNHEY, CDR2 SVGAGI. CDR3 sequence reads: CASSYSTGSIDTQYF. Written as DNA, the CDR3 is TGTGCCAGCAGTTACTCGACAGGGTCCATAGATACGCAGTATTTT.

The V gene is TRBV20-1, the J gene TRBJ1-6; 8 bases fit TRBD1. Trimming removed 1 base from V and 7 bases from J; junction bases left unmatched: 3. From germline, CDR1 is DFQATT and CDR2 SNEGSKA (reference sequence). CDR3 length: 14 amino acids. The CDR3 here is CSARVRTGNSPLHF. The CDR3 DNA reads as TGCAGTGCTAGAGTTCGGACAGGGAATTCACCCCTCCACTTT.

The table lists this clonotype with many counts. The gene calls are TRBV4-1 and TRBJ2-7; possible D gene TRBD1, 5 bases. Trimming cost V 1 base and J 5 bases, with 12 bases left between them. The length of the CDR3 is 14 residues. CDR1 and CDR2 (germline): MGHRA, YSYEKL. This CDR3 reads CASSQVVRANEQYF. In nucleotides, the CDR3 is TGCGCCAGCAGCCAAGTCGTCAGGGCAAACGAGCAGTACTTC.

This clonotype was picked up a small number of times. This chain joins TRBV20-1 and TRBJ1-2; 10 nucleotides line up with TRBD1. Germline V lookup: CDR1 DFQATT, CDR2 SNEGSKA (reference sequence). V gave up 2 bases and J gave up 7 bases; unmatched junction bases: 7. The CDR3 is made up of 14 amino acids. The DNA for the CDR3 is TGCAGTGCTAGACCCGGACAGGGGGAAATTGGCTACACCTTC. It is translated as CSARPGQGEIGYTF.

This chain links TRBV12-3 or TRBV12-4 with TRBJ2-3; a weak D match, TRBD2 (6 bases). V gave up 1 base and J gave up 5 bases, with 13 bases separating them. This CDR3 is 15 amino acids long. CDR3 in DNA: TGTGCCAGCAGTTTAGAAGCACTAGCTGGAGATACGCAGTATTTT. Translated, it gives CASSLEALAGDTQYF.

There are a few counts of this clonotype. Here the CDR3 DNA reads TGTGCCAGCAGTGGGACTAGCGGGAGTGGCCGCGAGACCCAGTACTTC. Translation: CASSGTSGSGRETQYF. The chain couples TRBV7-2 to TRBJ2-5; 14 bases fit TRBD2. CDR1 is SGHTA, CDR2 FQGNSA, per germline. J gave up 5 bases and V 6 bases, and 8 bases lay outside the gene matches. CDR3 length: 16 residues.

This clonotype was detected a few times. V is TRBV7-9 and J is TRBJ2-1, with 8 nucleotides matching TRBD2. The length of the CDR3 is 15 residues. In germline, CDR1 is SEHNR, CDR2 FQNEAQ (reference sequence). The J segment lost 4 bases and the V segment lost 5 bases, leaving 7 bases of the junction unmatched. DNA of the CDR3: TGTGCCAGCAGCGTCAGCGGGAGCGCATACAATGAGCAGTTCTTC. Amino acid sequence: CASSVSGSAYNEQFF.

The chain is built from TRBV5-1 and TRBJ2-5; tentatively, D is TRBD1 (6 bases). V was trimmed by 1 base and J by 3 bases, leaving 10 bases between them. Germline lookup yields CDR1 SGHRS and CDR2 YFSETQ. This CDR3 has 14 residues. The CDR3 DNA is TGCGCCAGCAGCTTGTGGCAGGGGAAAGAGACCCAGTACTTC. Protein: CASSLWQGKETQYF. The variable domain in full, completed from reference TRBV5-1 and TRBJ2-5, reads KAGVTQTPRYLIKTRGQQVTLSCSPISGHRSVSWYQQTPGQGLQFLFEYFSETQRNKGNFPGRFSGRQFSNSRSEMNVSTLELGDSALYLCASSLWQGKETQYFGPGTRLLVL.

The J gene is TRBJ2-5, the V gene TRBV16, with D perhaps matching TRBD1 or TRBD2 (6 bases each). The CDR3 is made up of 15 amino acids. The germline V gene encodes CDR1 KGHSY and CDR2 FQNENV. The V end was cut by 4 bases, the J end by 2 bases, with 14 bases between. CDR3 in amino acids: CASSPLRGAQETQYF. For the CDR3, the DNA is TGTGCCAGCAGCCCCTTGAGGGGGGCACAAGAGACCCAGTACTTC.

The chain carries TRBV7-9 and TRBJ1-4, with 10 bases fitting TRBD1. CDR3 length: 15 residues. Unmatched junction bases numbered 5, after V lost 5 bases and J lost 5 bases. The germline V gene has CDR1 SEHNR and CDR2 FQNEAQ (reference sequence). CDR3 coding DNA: TGTGCCAGCAGCCCCGGGACAGGGGCCAATGAAAAACTGTTTTTT. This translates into CASSPGTGANEKLFF.

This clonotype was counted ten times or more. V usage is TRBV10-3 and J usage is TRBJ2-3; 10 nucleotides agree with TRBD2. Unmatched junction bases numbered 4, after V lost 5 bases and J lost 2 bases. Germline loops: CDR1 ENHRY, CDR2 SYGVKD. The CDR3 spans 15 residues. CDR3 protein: CAISPGLAVTDTQYF. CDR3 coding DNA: TGTGCCATCAGTCCCGGACTAGCGGTCACAGATACGCAGTATTTT.

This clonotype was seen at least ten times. CDR3 amino acids: CSARFRGTSYEQYF. In DNA form, the CDR3 reads TGCAGTGCTAGATTCCGGGGGACCTCCTACGAGCAGTACTTC. This sequence joins TRBV20-1 and TRBJ2-7, with a possible D match to TRBD2 (6 bases). The CDR3 has 14 amino acids. V lost 2 bases and J 0 bases, leaving 11 bases between the germline ends. Germline V lookup: CDR1 DFQATT, CDR2 SNEGSKA (reference sequence).

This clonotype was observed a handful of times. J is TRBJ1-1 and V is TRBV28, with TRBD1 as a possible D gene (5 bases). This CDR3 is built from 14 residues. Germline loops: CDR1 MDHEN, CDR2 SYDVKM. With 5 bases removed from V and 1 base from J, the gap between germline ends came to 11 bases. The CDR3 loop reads CASSADRPNTEAFF. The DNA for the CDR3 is TGTGCCAGCAGTGCCGACAGACCGAACACTGAAGCTTTCTTT.

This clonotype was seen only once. The DNA of the CDR3 is TGTGCCAGCAGTTCGCGGGGCCGACGGGAGGGTGAGCAGTTCTTC. The encoded protein is CASSSRGRREGEQFF. The chain is built from TRBV6-2 or TRBV6-3 and TRBJ2-1, with TRBD2 identical over 8 bases. Germline V gives CDR1 MNHEY, CDR2 SVGEGT. This CDR3 region has 15 residues. J gave up 9 bases and V 4 bases, and 11 bases lay outside the gene matches.

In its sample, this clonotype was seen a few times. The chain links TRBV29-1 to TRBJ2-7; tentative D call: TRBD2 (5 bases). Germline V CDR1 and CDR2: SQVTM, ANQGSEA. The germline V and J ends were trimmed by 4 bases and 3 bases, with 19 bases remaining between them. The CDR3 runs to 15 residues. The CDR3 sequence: CSVGVEGSVYYEQYF. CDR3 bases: TGCAGCGTTGGAGTCGAGGGTAGCGTCTACTACGAGCAGTACTTC.

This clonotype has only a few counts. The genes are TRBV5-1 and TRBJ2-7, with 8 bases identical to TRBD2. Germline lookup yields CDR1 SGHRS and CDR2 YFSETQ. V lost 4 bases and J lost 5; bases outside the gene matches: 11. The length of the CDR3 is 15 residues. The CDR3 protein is CASSPLGGGLNEQYF. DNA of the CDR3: TGCGCCAGCAGCCCCCTTGGCGGGGGGCTGAACGAGCAGTACTTC.

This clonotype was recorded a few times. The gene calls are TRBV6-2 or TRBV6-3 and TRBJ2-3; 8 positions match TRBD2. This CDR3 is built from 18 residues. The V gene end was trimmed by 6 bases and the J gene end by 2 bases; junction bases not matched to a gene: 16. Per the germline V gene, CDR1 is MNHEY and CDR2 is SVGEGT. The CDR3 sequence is CASSKGPVTSGITDTQYF. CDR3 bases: TGTGCCAGCAGCAAGGGCCCCGTTACTAGCGGCATCACAGATACGCAGTATTTT.

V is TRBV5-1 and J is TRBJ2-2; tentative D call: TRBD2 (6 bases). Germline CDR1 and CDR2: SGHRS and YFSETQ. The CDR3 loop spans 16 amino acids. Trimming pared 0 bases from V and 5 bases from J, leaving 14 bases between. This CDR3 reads CASSLVGGAGTGELFF. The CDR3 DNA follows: TGCGCCAGCAGCTTGGTCGGGGGAGCCGGAACCGGGGAGCTGTTTTTT.

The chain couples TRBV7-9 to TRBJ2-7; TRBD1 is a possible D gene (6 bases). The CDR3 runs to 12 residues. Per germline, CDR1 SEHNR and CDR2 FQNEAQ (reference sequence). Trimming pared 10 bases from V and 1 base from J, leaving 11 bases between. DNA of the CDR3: TGTGCCATCGATGACAGGTCCTACGAGCAGTACTTC. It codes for CAIDDRSYEQYF.

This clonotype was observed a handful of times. The CDR3 coding sequence is TGTGCCAGCAGCCAAGCCGCCTTCTCACCCCTCCACTTT. This gives the protein CASSQAAFSPLHF. The genes are TRBV3-1 and TRBJ1-6, with D unclear. Trimming removed 1 base from V and 10 bases from J, with 8 bases in between. This CDR3 contains 13 residues. Germline CDR1 reads LGHDT; CDR2 reads YNNKEL (reference sequence).

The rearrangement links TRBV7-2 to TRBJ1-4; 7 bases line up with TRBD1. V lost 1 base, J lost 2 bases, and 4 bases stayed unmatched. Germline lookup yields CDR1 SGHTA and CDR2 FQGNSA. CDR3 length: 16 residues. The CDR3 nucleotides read TGTGCCAGCAGCTTAGTGCAGGGGGGCACTAATGAAAAACTGTTTTTT. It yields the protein CASSLVQGGTNEKLFF.

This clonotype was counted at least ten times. For the CDR3, the DNA is TGTGCCAGCAGCGTAAGTGAGGGAAGAAAGCAGTACTTC. Translating it yields CASSVSEGRKQYF. This chain uses TRBV9 with TRBJ2-7; a possible D gene is TRBD2 (5 bases). Trimming pared 1 base from V and 8 bases from J, leaving 13 bases between. CDR1 SGDLS and CDR2 YYNGEE come from the germline V gene. The CDR3 contains 13 residues.

This CDR3 is CSASLAGGPSYEQYF. The CDR3 DNA is TGCAGTGCTAGTCTAGCGGGAGGTCCCTCCTACGAGCAGTACTTC. This chain joins TRBV20-1 and TRBJ2-7; 11 nucleotides agree with TRBD2. CDR3 length: 15 residues. In germline, CDR1 is DFQATT, CDR2 SNEGSKA (reference sequence). V dropped 3 bases and J dropped 0; count of bases not matched to a gene: 4.

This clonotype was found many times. The CDR3 spells CASSQEPGNTEAFF. CDR3 in DNA: TGCGCCAGCAGCCAAGAACCAGGCAACACTGAAGCTTTCTTT. This rearrangement joins TRBV4-3 to TRBJ1-1; D is ambiguous. The CDR3 covers 14 residues. Germline V gene data show CDR1 as LGHNA and CDR2 as YSLEER. V lost 0 bases, J lost 2 bases, and 7 bases lay in between.

The CDR3 protein is CASSLTTEGKTGELFF. The CDR3 DNA reads TGTGCCAGCAGCTTAACCACGGAGGGGAAGACCGGGGAGCTGTTTTTT. The chain has TRBV7-3 and TRBJ2-2; weak D call: TRBD2 (6 bases). The V gene's germline CDR1 is SGHTA and CDR2 FQGTGA. This CDR3 is 16 amino acids long. V shed 0 bases and J shed 5 bases, with 13 bases lying between them.

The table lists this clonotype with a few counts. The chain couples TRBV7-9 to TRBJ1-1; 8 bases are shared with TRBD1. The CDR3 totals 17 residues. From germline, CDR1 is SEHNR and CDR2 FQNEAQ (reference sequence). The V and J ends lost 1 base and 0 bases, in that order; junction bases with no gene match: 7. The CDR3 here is CASSLGLDRGLNTEAFF. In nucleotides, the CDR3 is TGTGCCAGCAGCTTAGGGCTTGACAGGGGATTGAACACTGAAGCTTTCTTT.

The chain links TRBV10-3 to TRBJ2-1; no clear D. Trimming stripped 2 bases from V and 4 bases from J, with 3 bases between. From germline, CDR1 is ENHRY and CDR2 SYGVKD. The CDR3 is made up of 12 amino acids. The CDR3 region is CAISEAYNEQFF. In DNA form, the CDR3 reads TGTGCCATCAGTGAGGCTTACAATGAGCAGTTCTTC.